This T cell receptor (beta chain) derives from a study of blood T cell repertoires in COVID-19. Across the whole study: COVID-19 samples, acute and convalescent, were from the United States, Italy and Spain.

Germline-derived CDR1 and CDR2 are SGDLS and YYNGEE. With V trimmed by 0 bases and J by 6 bases, 3 bases remained unmatched. The CDR3 contains 15 residues. Assay used: immunoSEQ multiplex PCR; TCRdb lists only in-frame clones, some missing. The sample comprises roughly 280,000 clones, about 88% of which are singletons, and around 10% rests with the top ten. Sequencing input: peripheral blood. This clonotype was obtained from a woman aged 25 to 45 with COVID-19, enrolled during active disease. This chain connects TRBV9 to TRBJ2-3; 11 bases fit TRBD2. The CDR3 DNA reads TGTGCCAGCAGCGTAGTAGCGGGAGGGCCCGATACGCAGTATTTT. Its translation is CASSVVAGGPDTQYF.